Listed below are T cell receptor beta chains from one sample, sequenced in a study of blood T cell repertoires in COVID-19. Produced via immunoSEQ multiplex PCR; TCRdb's table is partial and in-frame only. The table has about 240,000 clones, 80% to 85% seen once. The sequenced sample was peripheral blood. These receptors originate from a woman between 18 and 30 years old with acute or convalescent COVID-19. Both conserved end residues are part of each CDR3.

j_call v_call cdr3_length cdr3_aa
TRBJ2-2 TRBV6-5 16 CASSFGTSGNTGELFF
TRBJ2-7 TRBV29-1 13 CSFDTDSSYEQYF
TRBJ2-1 TRBV27 19 CASSFVAGQTIDSYNEQFF
TRBJ2-2 TRBV7-2 14 CASSLGPAGGELFF
TRBJ2-7 TRBV5-1 18 CASSLGLAGGPRWYEQYF
TRBJ2-1 TRBV6-2/TRBV6-3 18 CASSYPIPRSGRAHEQFF
TRBJ2-3 TRBV11-3 14 CASSPGQGADTQYF
TRBJ2-3 TRBV5-1 16 CASTLGQGKLTDTQYF
TRBJ1-1 TRBV6-5 15 CASSYEDRVNTEAFF
TRBJ2-7 TRBV27 15 CASSFLGQSSYEQYF
TRBJ1-1 TRBV12-3/TRBV12-4 13 CASSPQLNTEAFF
TRBJ2-2 TRBV16 13 CASSQSYTGELFF
TRBJ2-1 TRBV27 14 CASWGTSGMNEQFF
TRBJ2-5 TRBV2 13 CASSGDRRETQYF
TRBJ2-7 TRBV27 16 CASSRPAGGPPGEQYF
TRBJ2-3 TRBV5-4 19 CASSLGLRPTSGRTDTQYF
TRBJ1-1 TRBV11-3 13 CASSRGMNTEAFF
TRBJ2-5 TRBV5-1 17 CASSLRLGQGPQETQYF
TRBJ1-1 TRBV6-5 14 CASSYSQGFTEAFF
TRBJ1-2 TRBV7-2 13 CASSSYGVGGYTF
TRBJ1-4 TRBV6-6 15 CASSYGDSRSEKLFF
TRBJ2-7 TRBV2 13 CASSERVPYEQYF
TRBJ1-5 TRBV11-2 13 CASSLEQGQPQHF
TRBJ2-3 TRBV7-2 13 CASSLANTDTQYF
TRBJ2-1 TRBV3-1/TRBV3-2 15 CASGPGRRGLNEQFF
TRBJ2-3 TRBV3-1/TRBV3-2 17 CASSPGLAGTDTDTQYF
TRBJ1-5 TRBV4-1 14 CASSQGHSNQPQHF
TRBJ1-1 TRBV19 14 CAAKTGSLSTEAFF
TRBJ2-7 TRBV20-1 14 CSASGSASSYEQYF
TRBJ2-1 TRBV10-1 15 CASSEKLLTDNEQFF
TRBJ2-7 TRBV6-5 15 CASSYSGTGIYEQYF
TRBJ1-3 TRBV7-2 16 CASSDAQGISGNTIYF
TRBJ2-7 TRBV5-4 16 CASSLYGAGEFYEQYF
TRBJ2-7 TRBV5-1 13 CASSLFDNYEQYF
TRBJ2-3 TRBV28 16 CASSAPASGSTDTQYF
TRBJ2-7 TRBV18 14 CASSPPGGAYEQYF
TRBJ1-4 TRBV29-1 14 CSANPGGTNEKLFF
TRBJ1-3 TRBV18 13 CASSTGSGNTIYF
TRBJ2-1 TRBV29-1 10 CSGRDNEQFF
TRBJ2-7 TRBV4-1 16 CASSQETGFGLRGQYF
TRBJ1-5 TRBV28 13 CASSPESVRPQHF
TRBJ2-3 TRBV27 14 CASSPGGGTDTQYF
TRBJ2-5 TRBV18 12 CASSPPMETQYF
TRBJ2-7 TRBV30 13 CAWGTGIFYEQYF
TRBJ2-7 TRBV7-8 16 CASSRAIGSGIYEQYF
TRBJ1-5 TRBV7-8 16 CASSLPAYSSNQPQHF
TRBJ2-7 TRBV9 15 CASSEGLASSYEQYF
TRBJ2-5 TRBV6-5 14 CASSYSLLQETQYF
TRBJ2-1 TRBV27 14 CASMRLDKNNEQFF
TRBJ2-7 TRBV30 15 CAWSVRGTGMGEQYF
TRBJ2-7 TRBV10-3 15 CAISPGTSGGYEQYF
TRBJ2-4 TRBV5-4 15 CASSLFEAAKNIQYF
TRBJ2-3 TRBV24-1 14 CAIRGSGYTDTQYF
TRBJ2-3 TRBV6-1 16 CASSDSIAEGTDTQYF
TRBJ1-1 TRBV6-2/TRBV6-3 14 CASSYSRSNTEAFF
TRBJ2-5 TRBV19 17 CASSGDDRGGFRETQYF
TRBJ2-3 TRBV2 18 CASSHTPGGGSWADTQYF